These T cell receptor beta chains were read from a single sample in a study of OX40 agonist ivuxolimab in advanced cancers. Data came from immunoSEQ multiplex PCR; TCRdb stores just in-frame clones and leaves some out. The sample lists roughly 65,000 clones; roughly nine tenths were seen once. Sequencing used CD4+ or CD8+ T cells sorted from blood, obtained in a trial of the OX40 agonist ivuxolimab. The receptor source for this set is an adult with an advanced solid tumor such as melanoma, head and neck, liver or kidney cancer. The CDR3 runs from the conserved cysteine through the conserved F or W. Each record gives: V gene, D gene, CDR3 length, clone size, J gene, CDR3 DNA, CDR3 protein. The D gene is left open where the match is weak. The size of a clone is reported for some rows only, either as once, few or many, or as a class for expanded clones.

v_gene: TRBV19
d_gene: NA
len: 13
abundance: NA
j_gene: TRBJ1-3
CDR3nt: TGTGCCAGTAGTGGGAGCTCTGGAAACACCATATATTTT
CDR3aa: CASSGSSGNTIYF

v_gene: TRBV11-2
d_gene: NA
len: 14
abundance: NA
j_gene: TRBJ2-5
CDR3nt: TGTGCCAGCAGCTTAGTTAGCCCGACAGAGACCCAGTACTTC
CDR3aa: CASSLVSPTETQYF

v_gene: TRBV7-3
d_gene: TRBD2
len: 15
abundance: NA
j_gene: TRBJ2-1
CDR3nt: TGTGCCAGCAGCTTAATGGGACTAGCGGACAATGAGCAGTTCTTC
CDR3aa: CASSLMGLADNEQFF

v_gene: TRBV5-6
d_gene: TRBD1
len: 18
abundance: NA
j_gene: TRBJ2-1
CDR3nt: TGTGCCAGCAGCTGGGACAGGGGGTCAGGAAAGGTCTACAATGAGCAGTTCTTC
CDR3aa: CASSWDRGSGKVYNEQFF

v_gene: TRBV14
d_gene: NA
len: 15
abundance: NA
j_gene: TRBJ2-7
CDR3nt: TGTGCCAGCAGCCAAGTGCCGGGAGCCCCCGGGGAGCAGTACTTC
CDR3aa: CASSQVPGAPGEQYF

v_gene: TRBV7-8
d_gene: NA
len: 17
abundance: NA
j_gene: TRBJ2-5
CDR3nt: TGTGCCAGCAGCTTAGGACTAACGGGACTCACCGAAGAGACCCAGTACTTC
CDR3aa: CASSLGLTGLTEETQYF

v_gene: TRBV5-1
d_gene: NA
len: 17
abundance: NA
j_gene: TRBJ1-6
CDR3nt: TGCGCCAGCAGCTCGGGCACCCAAGTCTCCTATAATTCACCCCTCCACTTT
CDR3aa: CASSSGTQVSYNSPLHF

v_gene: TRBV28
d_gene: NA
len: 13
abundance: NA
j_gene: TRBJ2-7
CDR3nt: TGTGCCAGCAGTTTAACCAGCCCTGGCGAGCAGTACTTC
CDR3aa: CASSLTSPGEQYF

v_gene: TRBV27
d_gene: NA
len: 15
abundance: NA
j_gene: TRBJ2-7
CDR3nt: TGTGCCAGCAGTTTATTTCGAGGGGCTACCTACGAGCAGTACTTC
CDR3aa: CASSLFRGATYEQYF

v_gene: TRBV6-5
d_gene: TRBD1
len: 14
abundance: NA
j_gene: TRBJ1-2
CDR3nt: TGTGCCAGCAGTCGGACAGGGGGGAACTATGGCTACACCTTC
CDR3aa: CASSRTGGNYGYTF

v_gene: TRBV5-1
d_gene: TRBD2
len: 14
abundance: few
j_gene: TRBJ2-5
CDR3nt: TGCGCCAGCAGCTTGGGACTAGCATCTGAGACCCAGTACTTC
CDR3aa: CASSLGLASETQYF

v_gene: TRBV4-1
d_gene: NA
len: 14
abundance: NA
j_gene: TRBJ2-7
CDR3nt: TGCGCCAGCAGCCAAGATCACGGGATCTACGAGCAGTACTTC
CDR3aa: CASSQDHGIYEQYF

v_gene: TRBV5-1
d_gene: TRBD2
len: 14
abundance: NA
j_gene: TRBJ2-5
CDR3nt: TGCGCCAGCAGCTTTCGCGGGAGCCAAGAGACCCAGTACTTC
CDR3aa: CASSFRGSQETQYF

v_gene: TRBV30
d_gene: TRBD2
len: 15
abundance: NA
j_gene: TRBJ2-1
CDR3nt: TGTGCCCAACTAGCGGGAGCGCCGTCCTACAATGAGCAGTTCTTC
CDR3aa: CAQLAGAPSYNEQFF

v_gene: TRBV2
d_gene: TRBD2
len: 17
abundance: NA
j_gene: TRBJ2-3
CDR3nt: TGTGCCAGCCTAAATCCGACTAGCGGACTAGGCACAGATACGCAGTATTTT
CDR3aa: CASLNPTSGLGTDTQYF

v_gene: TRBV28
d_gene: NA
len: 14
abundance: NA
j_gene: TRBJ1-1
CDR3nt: TGTGCCAGCAGTTTATGGCTGACGAACACTGAAGCTTTCTTT
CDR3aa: CASSLWLTNTEAFF

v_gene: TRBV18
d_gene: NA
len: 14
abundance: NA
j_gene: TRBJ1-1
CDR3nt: TGTGCCAGCTCGAAGACAGTAACTAACACTGAAGCTTTCTTT
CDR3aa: CASSKTVTNTEAFF

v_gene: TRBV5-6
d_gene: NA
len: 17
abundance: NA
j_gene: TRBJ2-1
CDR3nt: TGTGCCAGCAGCTTGAAGCGGTCACGGAGCTCCTACAATGAGCAGTTCTTC
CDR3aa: CASSLKRSRSSYNEQFF

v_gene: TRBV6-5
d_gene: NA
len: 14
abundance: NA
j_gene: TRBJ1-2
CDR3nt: TGTGCCAGCAGACGTACGGGGATAACCTATGGCTACACCTTC
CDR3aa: CASRRTGITYGYTF

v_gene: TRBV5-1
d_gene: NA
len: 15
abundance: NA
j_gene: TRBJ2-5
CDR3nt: TGCGCCAGCAGCTTGGTGGGGGGCCCAGGGAAGACCCAGTACTTC
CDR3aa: CASSLVGGPGKTQYF

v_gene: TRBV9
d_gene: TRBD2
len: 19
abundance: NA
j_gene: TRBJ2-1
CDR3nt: TGTGCCAGCAGCGTAGACTTGGGGCTAGCGGGAGGGTTTAAGAATGAGCAGTTCTTC
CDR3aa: CASSVDLGLAGGFKNEQFF

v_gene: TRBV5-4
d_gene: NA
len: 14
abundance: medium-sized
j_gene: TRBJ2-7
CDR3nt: TGTGCCAGCAGCTGGCGGGGACCCCCCTACGAGCAGTACTTC
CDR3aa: CASSWRGPPYEQYF

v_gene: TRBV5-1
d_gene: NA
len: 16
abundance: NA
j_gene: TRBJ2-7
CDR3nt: TGCGCCAGCAGCTTGGTAGGGACCAGGGGCTCCTACGAGCAGTACTTC
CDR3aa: CASSLVGTRGSYEQYF

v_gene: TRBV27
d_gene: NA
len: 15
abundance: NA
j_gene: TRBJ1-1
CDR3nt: TGTGCCAGCAACTACCTTCGCCTCATGAACACTGAAGCTTTCTTT
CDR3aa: CASNYLRLMNTEAFF

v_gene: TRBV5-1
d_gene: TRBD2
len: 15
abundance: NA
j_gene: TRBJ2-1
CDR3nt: TGCGCCAGCAGCCCTACTAGCGGGTCGTACAATGAGCAGTTCTTC
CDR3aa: CASSPTSGSYNEQFF

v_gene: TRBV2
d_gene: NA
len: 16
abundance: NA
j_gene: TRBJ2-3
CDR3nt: TGTGCCAGCAGTGACGGGTTGGCAGTGACCACAGATACGCAGTATTTT
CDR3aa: CASSDGLAVTTDTQYF

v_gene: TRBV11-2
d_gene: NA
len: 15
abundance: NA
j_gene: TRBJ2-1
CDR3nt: TGTGCCAGCCTCCCACTAGGGGAGACCTACAATGAGCAGTTCTTC
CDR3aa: CASLPLGETYNEQFF

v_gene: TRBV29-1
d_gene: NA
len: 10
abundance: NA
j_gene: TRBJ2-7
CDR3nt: TGCAGCGTCGCCGACTCCGAGCAGTACTTC
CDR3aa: CSVADSEQYF

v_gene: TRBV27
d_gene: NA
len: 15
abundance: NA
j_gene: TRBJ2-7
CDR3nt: TGTGCCAGCAGTTTATCGTGGGGGGGCGTATACGAGCAGTACTTC
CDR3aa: CASSLSWGGVYEQYF

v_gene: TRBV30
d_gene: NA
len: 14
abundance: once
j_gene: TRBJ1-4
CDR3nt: TGTGCCTGGGGCCCTGGTACCTCGTATGAAAAACTGTTTTTT
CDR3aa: CAWGPGTSYEKLFF

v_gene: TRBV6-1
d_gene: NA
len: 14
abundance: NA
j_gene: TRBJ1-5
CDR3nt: TGTGCCAGCAGTTCCTTAAGCCTCAATCAGCCCCAGCATTTT
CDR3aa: CASSSLSLNQPQHF

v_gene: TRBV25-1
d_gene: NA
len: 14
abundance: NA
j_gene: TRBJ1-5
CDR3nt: TGTGCCACCAGTCTTAGGGGCCCGAATCAGCCCCAGCATTTT
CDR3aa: CATSLRGPNQPQHF

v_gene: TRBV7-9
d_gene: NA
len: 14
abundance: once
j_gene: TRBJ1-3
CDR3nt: TGTGCCAGCAGCCCGCTTTCCTCTGGAAACACCATATATTTT
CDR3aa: CASSPLSSGNTIYF

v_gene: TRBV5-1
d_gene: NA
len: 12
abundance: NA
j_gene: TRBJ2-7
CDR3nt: TGCGCCAGCAGTTGGGGATGGGGTCAGCAGTACTTC
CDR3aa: CASSWGWGQQYF

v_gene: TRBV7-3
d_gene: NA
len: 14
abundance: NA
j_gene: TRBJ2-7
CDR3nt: TGTGCCAGCAGCCGACAGGGGACTACCTACGAGCAGTACTTC
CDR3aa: CASSRQGTTYEQYF

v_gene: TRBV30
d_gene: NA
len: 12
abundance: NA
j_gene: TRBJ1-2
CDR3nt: TGTGCCTGGAGTCCGACAGGATATGGCTACACCTTC
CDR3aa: CAWSPTGYGYTF